The clone carrying this T cell receptor (beta chain) has only one observation. Only in-frame clones appear in the TCRdb table, and some are missing; sequencing was by immunoSEQ multiplex PCR. The sample consists of about 57,000 clones, 93% of them appearing once. This CDR3 has 14 amino acids. V lost 6 bases and J 5 bases, leaving 16 bases between the germline ends. Germline lookup yields CDR1 KGHSH and CDR2 LQKENI. The data were obtained in a study of technical replicates of blood from a handful of donors. The J gene is TRBJ2-5, the V gene TRBV18; D ambiguous. The specimen sequenced was PBMCs. The sequence was obtained from a human donor in good health. Some clones in this sample may be carry-over from other donors' samples. The CDR3 loop reads CASSLASSEETQYF. CDR3 DNA sequence: TGTGCCAGCTCGCTCGCGTCAAGTGAGGAGACCCAGTACTTC.